The sequence of this T cell receptor (beta chain) was determined in a study of T cells in localized non-small cell lung cancer (TCRdb year 2020). Regarding the research as a whole: The study examined T cell repertoires in 200 to 250 patients with early-stage NSCLC and compared tumors with uninvolved tumor-adjacent lungs. Of the NSCLC patients, 129 were male and approximately 99 were female, and the mean age was approximately 66 years. The cohort consisted of approximately 220 treatment-naive NSCLC patients whose localized lung tumors had been resected. What the authors observed across the whole study: Because multi-region sequencing of the tumors was not done, intratumor heterogeneity could not be ruled out. Because of the exploratory design, TCR variables were selected using unadjusted p-values without false-discovery rate correction. Of the top 100 tumor clones, a median of approximately 60 were detected in paired uninvolved adjacent lung; under 35 were also among that lung's top 100. Uninvolved tumor-adjacent lung showed the highest T cell clonality, higher than tumor, which suggests more focused antigenic responses in the uninvolved tumor-adjacent lung. Higher blood T cell density associated with longer overall survival, while higher adjacent-lung clonality associated with shorter survival.

The immunoSEQ Assay was used to sequence TCR beta CDR3 regions from DNA. The study's processing was this. T cell density was computed as TCR beta template counts normalized to usable DNA estimated by amplifying housekeeping genes. Using the preseqR package, richness was estimated by extrapolating to 120,000 templates for tissue samples and 400,000 templates for PBMC samples. Clonality was defined by subtracting Pielou's evenness from one. Tissue-enriched TCRs were identified by differential abundance testing using productive amino-acid clonotypes, minimum total count 5 and alpha 0.1. The Jaccard Index and the Morisita Overlap Index were used to quantify repertoire overlap between compartments. TCR beta CDR3s were clustered by GLIPH together with public tetramer-defined viral CDR3s, and at least three viral sequences plus V-gene enrichment were required for viral motifs. The source is immuneACCESS, and TCRdb retained only in-frame sequences with V and J called. Part of the clones is not carried over; for the studies checked, unresolved V genes explain less than half of this, and the remainder is unexplained. V, J and clone size were drawn from that table, and D and trimming were deduced from the DNA. In this sample the table shows tens of thousands of clones, roughly nine tenths of which occur a single time. The ten largest clones add up to just over 20% of the sample.

V is trimmed back by 5 bases and J by 5 bases, and the junction contains 8 bases that no gene match accounts for. The CDR3 starts with the cysteine, ends with the phenylalanine, and has 15 residues. Of the read, only the CDR3 DNA is kept; its 45 bases are in frame from base 1. CDR1 SGHTA and CDR2 FQGNSA are derived from the germline V gene. At diagnosis, tumor, uninvolved tumor-adjacent lung and peripheral blood were collected and then preserved as a mix of FFPE and fresh-frozen material. For TCR repertoire profiling, the blood samples were analyzed as peripheral blood mononuclear cells. Regarding this clone: What this receptor recognizes is not known. The sample holds no much larger clone one base away, and base qualities are not on file.

The chain uses TRBV7-2 and TRBJ2-5; 10 bases in the middle match TRBD1. Specimen: peripheral blood, collected before any cancer treatment. The clonotype was recovered from a male donor aged 60 or over with stage III squamous cell lung carcinoma. The CDR3 loop reads CASSKDRGISETQYF. The nucleotide sequence is given as TGTGCCAGCAGCAAGGACAGGGGGATAAGTGAGACCCAGTACTTC.